The 9 T cell receptor beta chains below were found in one sample sequenced in a study of T-cell reconstitution after alpha-beta-depleted transplantation in children. The TCRbeta library incorporated unique molecular identifiers. Using its own MiXCR run on the PCR reads, TCRdb lists one record per CDR3 protein. The repertoire holds almost 500,000 distinct CDR3 sequences, with roughly 10% as singletons. Sequenced material: PBMCs, taken before TCRalphabeta/CD19-depleted stem cell transplant. These receptors were obtained from a child aged 2 to 10 with inherited bone marrow failure, due to receive a stem cell transplant.

This clonotype was picked up many times. This chain links TRBV21-1 with TRBJ2-6; no DNA check was done on the table's D call, TRBD1. TRBV21-1 is a pseudogene. The CDR3 runs to 16 residues. For the CDR3, the DNA is TGTGCCAGCAGCAAGAAGGGGGGCCCTTGGGCCAACGTCCTGACTTTC. Translation: CASSKKGGPWANVLTF.

The gene calls are TRBV5-1 and TRBJ2-7; D is unresolved. This CDR3 is built from 15 residues. V lost 0 bases, J lost 4 bases, and 14 bases lay in between. CDR1 SGHRS and CDR2 YFSETQ come from the germline V gene. CDR3 amino acids: CASSLGANRNYEQYF. CDR3 bases: TGCGCCAGCAGCTTGGGGGCTAATAGGAATTACGAGCAGTACTTC.

Many counts were recorded for this clonotype. The chain has TRBV27 and TRBJ1-1; D uncertain. Germline-derived CDR1 and CDR2 are MNHEY and SMNVEV (reference sequence). V shed 6 bases and J shed 0 bases, with 8 bases lying between them. The CDR3 runs 13 residues. CDR3 nucleotide sequence: TGTGCCAGCAGCCCCAACCTGAACACTGAAGCTTTCTTT. It specifies CASSPNLNTEAFF.

This clonotype was counted between two and nine times. The chain uses TRBV6-5 and TRBJ2-7; D is possibly TRBD2 (5 bases). CDR1 and CDR2 (germline): MNHEY, SVGAGI. The ends were cut back, 2 bases at V and 0 bases at J, with 8 bases in the middle. The CDR3 contains 14 residues. DNA of the CDR3: TGTGCCAGCAGTTACAGCGGATTCTCCTACGAGCAGTACTTC. Amino acid sequence: CASSYSGFSYEQYF.

This clonotype appeared a few times. The gene calls are TRBV12-3 or TRBV12-4 and TRBJ2-3, with 11 nucleotides matching TRBD2. This CDR3 has 16 residues. V gave up 7 bases and J gave up 4 bases; unmatched junction bases: 10. CDR3 nucleotides: TGTGCCAGCACCTACACTAGCGGGAGAGACCCAGATACGCAGTATTTT. Its protein product is CASTYTSGRDPDTQYF.

This clonotype was counted between two and nine times. The rearrangement links TRBV20-1 to TRBJ2-1; no definite D call. The CDR3 runs 14 residues. Germline V gene sequence: CDR1 DFQATT, CDR2 SNEGSKA (reference sequence). Between the trimmed V and J ends, which lost 3 bases and 1 base, there was a span of 10 bases. In DNA form, the CDR3 reads TGCAGTGCTAGTTATGGCGGATCCTACAATGAGCAGTTCTTC. The encoded protein is CSASYGGSYNEQFF.

In this sample, this clonotype turned up a few times. The chain is built from TRBV2 and TRBJ2-7; 9 nucleotides align to TRBD1. This CDR3 has 19 residues. J lost 0 bases, V lost 5 bases, and 17 bases had no gene match. Per the germline V gene, CDR1 is SNHLY and CDR2 is FYNNEI. The CDR3 nucleotides read TGTGCCAGCAGTCCCCACCCGGGACAGGGATTAAGGAGCTCCTACGAGCAGTACTTC. Translation: CASSPHPGQGLRSSYEQYF.

The sample holds a few counts of this clonotype. The genes are TRBV7-8 and TRBJ2-2; 12 nucleotides agree with TRBD1. The CDR3 extends over 17 amino acids. The germline V gene has CDR1 SGHVS and CDR2 FQNEAQ. V lost 1 base and J lost 7; bases outside the gene matches: 7. Here the CDR3 reads CASSLDGTGGVGGELFF. As DNA, the CDR3 is TGTGCCAGCAGCTTAGATGGGACAGGGGGCGTTGGCGGGGAGCTGTTTTTT.

This clonotype was detected ten times or more. The chain joins TRBV19 to TRBJ2-1; D might be TRBD2 (6 bases). Trimming left V 0 bases short and J 5 bases short, with 14 bases between. This CDR3 contains 16 residues. Germline V gene data show CDR1 as LNHDA and CDR2 as SQIVND (reference sequence). The CDR3 region is CASSIEAGRDDNEQFF. CDR3 DNA sequence: TGTGCCAGTAGTATAGAGGCGGGGCGGGATGACAATGAGCAGTTCTTC.